This T cell receptor (beta chain) was retrieved from a study of spatial heterogeneity in lung cancer. This clonotype was observed many times. Time point reported: sample taken at primary tumor resection. Whole RNA was taken from tumor, nontumor lung or frozen PBMC; it was then sequenced unsorted. The length of the CDR3 is 15 residues. V gave up 5 bases and J gave up 6 bases; unmatched junction bases: 7. CDR1 MDHEN and CDR2 SYDVKM come from the germline V gene. MiXCR was run by TCRdb on the 5' RACE reads, yielding one entry per CDR3 protein. The data contain more than 8,000 distinct CDR3 sequences, 4.5% to 7% of them singletons.

This sequence originates from a male donor with early-stage non-small cell lung cancer. The sample consisted of PBMCs, taken at surgery. The chain links TRBV28 to TRBJ2-7, with 13 bases lining up with TRBD2. The CDR3 sequence: CASSTTSGGVGEQYF. CDR3 sequence (DNA): TGTGCCAGCAGTACAACTAGCGGGGGGGTTGGCGAGCAGTACTTC.